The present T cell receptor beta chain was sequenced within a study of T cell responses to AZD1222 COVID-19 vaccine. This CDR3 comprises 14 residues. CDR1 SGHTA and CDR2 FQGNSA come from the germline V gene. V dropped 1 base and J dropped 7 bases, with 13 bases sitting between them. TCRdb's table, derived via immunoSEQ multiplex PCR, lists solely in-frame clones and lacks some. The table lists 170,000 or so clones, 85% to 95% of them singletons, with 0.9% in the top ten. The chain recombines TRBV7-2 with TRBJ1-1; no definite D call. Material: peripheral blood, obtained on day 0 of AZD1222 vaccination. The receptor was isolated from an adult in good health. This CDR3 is CASSLGSGPFEAFF. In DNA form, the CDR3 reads TGTGCCAGCAGCTTAGGAAGCGGACCTTTTGAAGCTTTCTTT. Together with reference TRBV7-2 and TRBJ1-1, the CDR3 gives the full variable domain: GAGVSQSPSNKVTEKGKDVELRCDPISGHTALYWYRQSLGQGLEFLIYFQGNSAPDKSGLPSDRFSAERTGGSVSTLTIQRTQQEDSAVYLCASSLGSGPFEAFFGQGTRLTVV.